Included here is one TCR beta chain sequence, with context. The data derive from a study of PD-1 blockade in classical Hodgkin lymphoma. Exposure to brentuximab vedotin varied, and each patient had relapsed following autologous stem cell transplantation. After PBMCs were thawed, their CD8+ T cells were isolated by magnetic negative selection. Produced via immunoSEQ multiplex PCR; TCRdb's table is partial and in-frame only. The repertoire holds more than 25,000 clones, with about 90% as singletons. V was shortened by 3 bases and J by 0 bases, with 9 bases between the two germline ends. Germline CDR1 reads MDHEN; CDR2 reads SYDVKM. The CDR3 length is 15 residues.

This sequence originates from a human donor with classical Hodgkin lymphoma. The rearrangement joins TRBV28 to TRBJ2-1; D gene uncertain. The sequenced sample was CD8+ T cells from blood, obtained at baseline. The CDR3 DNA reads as TGTGCCAGCAGTTTTTCGCAGAGCTCCTACAATGAGCAGTTCTTC. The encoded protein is CASSFSQSSYNEQFF.